One TCR beta chain is described in this entry. Participants were aged 18 to 89 years from 20 to 30 US areas. Membership in each cohort depended on participant-reported clinical history. In Cohort 3, a recovered donor had either two negative PCRs, clearance, or symptom resolution. V lost 5 bases to trimming and J lost 5 bases; unmatched junction nucleotides: 5. CDR1 is LNHDA, CDR2 SQIVND, per germline (reference sequence). This CDR3 is 14 amino acids long. Profiling relied on immunoSEQ multiplex PCR, and the TCRdb table lists in-frame clones only, not all of them. The sample consists of roughly 250,000 clones, roughly 86% of them appearing once. This sample was taken from a study of blood T cell repertoires in COVID-19.

The sequence was collected from a woman in her fifties or sixties who had recovered from COVID-19. The chain recombines TRBV19 with TRBJ1-4; TRBD1 agrees at 7 bases. The material sequenced was PBMCs or T cells enriched from blood (not recorded which). The CDR3 DNA reads TGTGCCAGTAGTCCCCAGGGGGGAAATGAAAAACTGTTTTTT. Its protein is CASSPQGGNEKLFF. Together with reference TRBV19 and TRBJ1-4, the CDR3 gives the full variable domain: DGGITQSPKYLFRKEGQNVTLSCEQNLNHDAMYWYRQDPGQGLRLIYYSQIVNDFQKGDIAEGYSVSREKKESFPLTVTSAQKNPTAFYLCASSPQGGNEKLFFGSGTQLSVL.